This T cell receptor beta chain was captured in a study of cytomegalovirus exposure and HLA in healthy donors. As concerns this clone: Antigen specificity is unknown.

General study points: Equally common other TCR beta chains were less clonally expanded than HLA-associated ones, a later analysis found. A later analysis appeared to link common viral pathogens to several of the most significant clusters.

PCR was performed using 60 Vbeta and 13 Jbeta primers. TCRdb's copy holds only in-frame clones and misses some; the assay was immunoSEQ multiplex PCR. The sample yields about 140,000 clones, roughly four fifths seen once. The sample was PBMCs. This receptor was identified in a man aged 25-45 years in good health and CMV-seropositive.

CDR3 protein: CASSLVREAEQFF. In nucleotides, the CDR3 is TGTGCCAGCAGCTTAGTGCGGGAGGCTGAGCAGTTCTTC. The chain combines TRBV11-3 with TRBJ2-1; 8 bases agree with TRBD2. V was clipped by 1 base and J by 9 bases; unmatched bases: 2. CDR1 is SGHNT and CDR2 is YENEEA in the germline V gene. This CDR3 is built from 13 residues.